The 25 T cell receptor beta chains below were found in one sample sequenced in a study of cytomegalovirus exposure and HLA in healthy donors. This PCR relied on a set of 60 Vbeta primers and 13 Jbeta primers. The data were produced by immunoSEQ multiplex PCR, yet TCRdb's version contains in-frame clones alone and is incomplete. The profile covers around 94,000 clones, with 55% to 80% appearing a single time and approximately 4.3% taken by the ten largest. The sample was PBMCs. These TCRs come from a human donor in good health.

Many counts were recorded for this clone. The CDR3 protein is CASSPGQVGYEQYF. DNA for the CDR3: TGCGCCAGCAGCCCGGGACAGGTGGGGTACGAGCAGTACTTC. The genes are TRBV4-1 and TRBJ2-7; 8 bases match TRBD1. The V and J ends lost 4 bases and 4 bases, in that order; junction bases with no gene match: 6. The germline CDR1 and CDR2 sequences are MGHRA and YSYEKL. This CDR3 has 14 residues.

The sample holds a few counts of this clone. The chain combines TRBV10-2 with TRBJ2-3, with D possibly matching TRBD2 (7 bases). This CDR3 is built from 15 residues. V dropped 3 bases and J dropped 3 bases, with 13 bases sitting between them. The V gene's germline CDR1 is WSHSY and CDR2 SAAADI. The CDR3 DNA sequence: TGCGCCAGCAGTGAATGGGGGGGCCCAACAGATACGCAGTATTTT. Translating it yields CASSEWGGPTDTQYF.

The chain links TRBV2 to TRBJ1-4, with unresolved D. The CDR3 covers 14 residues. The germline CDR1 and CDR2 sequences are SNHLY and FYNNEI. The V gene lost 1 base and the J gene lost 6 bases, with 9 bases spanning the gap. The CDR3 bases are TGTGCCAGCAGTGAAGGACTATTCGATGAAAAACTGTTTTTT. Amino acid sequence: CASSEGLFDEKLFF. The variable domain in full, with the rest retrieved from reference TRBV2 and TRBJ1-4, is EPEVTQTPSHQVTQMGQEVILRCVPISNHLYFYWYRQILGQKVEFLVSFYNNEISEKSEIFDDQFSVERPDGSNFTLKIRSTKLEDSAMYFCASSEGLFDEKLFFGSGTQLSVL.

The chain is built from TRBV30 and TRBJ1-5; D remains unclear. Trimming left V 0 bases short and J 5 bases short, with 8 bases between. The CDR3 covers 13 residues. The germline V gene has CDR1 GTSNPN and CDR2 SVGIG (reference sequence). This CDR3 is CAWSVQFDQPQHF. The CDR3 coding sequence is TGTGCCTGGAGTGTACAGTTTGATCAGCCCCAGCATTTT.

The chain links TRBV5-5 to TRBJ1-5; possibly TRBD1 for D (6 bases). The CDR3 spans 16 residues. CDR1 is SGHKS and CDR2 is YYEKEE in the germline V gene (reference sequence). V dropped 5 bases and J dropped 3 bases, with 18 bases sitting between them. In DNA form, the CDR3 reads TGTGCCAGCAGTCAGGACAGCAACATTATCAATCAGCCCCAGCATTTT. Its translation: CASSQDSNIINQPQHF.

This clone was counted only a few times. The chain employs TRBV30 and TRBJ1-3; D uncertain. Germline V gene lookup returns CDR1 GTSNPN and CDR2 SVGIG (reference sequence). The CDR3 totals 15 residues. Trimming cost V 3 bases and J 0 bases, with 12 bases left between them. The CDR3 region is CAWSRGLVSGNTIYF. The CDR3, as DNA: TGTGCCTGGAGCAGAGGACTTGTCTCTGGAAACACCATATATTTT.

V and J are TRBV7-9 and TRBJ2-7; 7 nucleotides agree with TRBD1. The germline gives CDR1 SEHNR, CDR2 FQNEAQ (reference sequence). The V gene end was trimmed by 5 bases and the J gene end by 2 bases; junction bases not matched to a gene: 12. The length of the CDR3 is 16 residues. The CDR3 bases are TGTGCCAGCAGCAACCTAACAGGGGAGACCGCCTACGAGCAGTACTTC. Encoded protein: CASSNLTGETAYEQYF.

The chain has TRBV11-2 and TRBJ2-7; TRBD2 is a possible D gene (7 bases). The V gene's germline CDR1 is SGHAT and CDR2 FQNNGV. Trimming left V 5 bases short and J 2 bases short, with 25 bases between. CDR3 length: 18 amino acids. This CDR3 reads CASSLTAGGQAVPYEQYF. The CDR3 DNA reads as TGTGCCAGCAGCCTAACCGCCGGGGGGCAGGCGGTTCCCTACGAGCAGTACTTC.

J is TRBJ1-2 and V is TRBV5-1; D might be TRBD1 (6 bases). CDR3 length: 15 residues. The V and J ends lost 2 bases and 4 bases respectively, with 15 bases between them. Germline CDR1 and CDR2: SGHRS and YFSETQ. The chain's CDR3 is CASSFNPDRPYGYTF. As DNA, the CDR3 is TGCGCCAGCAGCTTTAACCCGGACAGACCCTATGGCTACACCTTC.

This clone has a handful of counts. The rearrangement uses TRBV2 and TRBJ2-1, with TRBD2 matching 8 bases. Germline assignment: CDR1 SNHLY and CDR2 FYNNEI. J was trimmed by 8 bases and V by 8 bases; bases with no gene match: 17. CDR3 size: 16 residues. The CDR3 bases are TGTGCCAGCCGGGAGGGCACCGGGACCTTTACCCATGAGCAGTTCTTC. Its protein is CASREGTGTFTHEQFF.

This clone appeared a few times. The CDR3 protein is CASSLRDRAEKLFF. CDR3 DNA: TGTGCCAGCAGCTTGAGGGACAGGGCTGAAAAACTGTTTTTT. The V and J genes are TRBV7-8 and TRBJ1-4; 9 bases line up with TRBD1. Losses at the gene ends were 3 bases for V and 7 bases for J; bases not matched to a gene: 3. Germline V gene sequence: CDR1 SGHVS, CDR2 FQNEAQ. The CDR3 runs to 14 residues.

Only one count was recorded for this clone. The rearrangement joins TRBV30 to TRBJ2-7; D call uncertain. Germline-derived CDR1 and CDR2 are GTSNPN and SVGIG (reference sequence). V lost 2 bases, J lost 2 bases, and 4 bases lay in between. There are 11 residues in the CDR3. Here the CDR3 reads CAWSSAYEQYF. The CDR3 nucleotides read TGTGCCTGGAGTTCCGCCTACGAGCAGTACTTC. Full variable domain (missing parts from reference TRBV30 and TRBJ2-7): SQTIHQWPATLVQPVGSPLSLECTVEGTSNPNLYWYRQAAGRGLQLLFYSVGIGQISSEVPQNLSASRPQDRQFILSSKKLLLSDSGFYLCAWSSAYEQYFGPGTRLTVT.

This rearrangement joins TRBV10-3 to TRBJ2-7, with 8 bases fitting TRBD1. Trimming at V came to 8 bases and at J to 7 bases, leaving 10 bases not matched to a gene. From germline, CDR1 is ENHRY and CDR2 SYGVKD. The CDR3 runs 13 residues. CDR3 DNA sequence: TGTGCCATCGGGCCCAACAGGGGGTTTGAGCAGTACTTC. This codes for CAIGPNRGFEQYF.

This clone was detected a few times. The chain is built from TRBV4-2 and TRBJ2-7; no firm D call. The germline V gene encodes CDR1 LGHNA and CDR2 YNFKEQ. Trimming shortened V by 1 base and J by 2 bases, and 18 bases separated the two germline ends. This CDR3 has 17 amino acids. CDR3 coding DNA: TGTGCCAGCAGCCAAGTGATTTCGTCCGACGGAGCCTACGAGCAGTACTTC. It yields the protein CASSQVISSDGAYEQYF.

The chain combines TRBV2 with TRBJ2-7; D not resolved. TRBJ2-1 matches the DNA end more closely, so the J call is doubtful. Germline CDR1 SNHLY, CDR2 FYNNEI. The CDR3 spans 16 residues. The DNA for the CDR3 is TGTGCCAGCAGTGGATTCGGAGTCAGAACCTACAATGAGCAGTTCTTC. Protein: CASSGFGVRTYNEQFF.

This chain uses TRBV6-1 with TRBJ2-7, with D possibly TRBD2 on 5 matching bases. CDR3 length equals 14 residues. Trimming took 8 bases from V and 2 from J, leaving 16 bases between them. Germline V gives CDR1 MNHNS, CDR2 SASEGT. The CDR3 DNA follows: TGTGCCAGCTACCAGTCGAGGGCTCCCTACGAGCAGTACTTC. Its protein product is CASYQSRAPYEQYF.

The gene calls are TRBV2 and TRBJ1-2; 7 bases line up with TRBD1. This CDR3 region has 17 residues. The germline CDR1 and CDR2 sequences are SNHLY and FYNNEI. V trimming: 2 bases; J trimming: 2 bases; junction bases outside the gene matches: 11. This CDR3 is CASSERGRDRINYGYTF. The CDR3 nucleotides are TGTGCCAGCAGTGAAAGAGGGCGGGACAGAATAAACTATGGCTACACCTTC.

This sequence joins TRBV6-1 and TRBJ2-5; D possibly corresponds to TRBD1 (5 bases). Trimming removed 0 bases at V and 7 bases at J, with 18 bases between. CDR1 is MNHNS, CDR2 SASEGT, per germline. The CDR3 has 16 amino acids. The CDR3: CASSEALGRTQGTQYF. For the CDR3, the DNA is TGTGCCAGCAGTGAAGCGCTTGGGCGCACGCAGGGGACCCAGTACTTC.

The chain carries TRBV13 and TRBJ2-3; 7 bases fit TRBD2. The V segment lost 5 bases and the J segment 3 bases; nucleotides outside the gene matches: 5. CDR1 is PRHDT, CDR2 FYEKMQ, per germline (reference sequence). The CDR3 contains 14 residues. In nucleotides, the CDR3 is TGTGCCAGCAGCCTTCGGGACTATACAGATACGCAGTATTTT. It codes for CASSLRDYTDTQYF.

This chain uses TRBV7-2 with TRBJ1-5; perhaps TRBD1 as D (6 bases). This CDR3 is 14 amino acids long. Trimming pared 2 bases from V and 4 bases from J, leaving 9 bases between. From germline, CDR1 is SGHTA and CDR2 FQGNSA. The chain's CDR3 is CASSLLQGNQPQHF. CDR3 coding DNA: TGTGCCAGCAGCTTATTGCAGGGGAATCAGCCCCAGCATTTT.

Remarks on this clone: The junction shows a germline mismatch at one end, possibly a read error. CDR3 loop: CSSSPFTDTQYF. The CDR3 DNA sequence: TGTTCCAGCAGCCCGTTCACAGATACGCAGTATTTT. This sequence joins TRBV7-9 and TRBJ2-3, with D unclear. This CDR3 comprises 12 residues. The V gene's germline CDR1 is SEHNR and CDR2 FQNEAQ (reference sequence).

The CDR3 protein is CSVGWGLAGKETQYF. For the CDR3, the DNA is TGCAGCGTTGGATGGGGACTAGCGGGAAAGGAGACCCAGTACTTC. This chain links TRBV29-1 with TRBJ2-5; 13 nucleotides align to TRBD2. CDR3 length: 15 amino acids. V dropped 4 bases and J dropped 5; count of bases not matched to a gene: 7. From germline, CDR1 is SQVTM and CDR2 ANQGSEA.

This chain links TRBV5-4 with TRBJ2-7; 8 nucleotides agree with TRBD1. V dropped 4 bases and J dropped 1; count of bases not matched to a gene: 4. This CDR3 has 14 amino acids. In germline, CDR1 is SGHNT, CDR2 YYREEE (reference sequence). In DNA, the CDR3 is TGTGCCAGCAGCATGACAGGGGTATCCTACGAGCAGTACTTC. Its protein product is CASSMTGVSYEQYF.

This chain links TRBV5-1 with TRBJ2-5, with D possibly matching TRBD1 (5 bases). Matching the DNA end better, TRBJ2-7 makes the J call doubtful. The CDR3 runs 14 residues. The germline CDR1 and CDR2 sequences are SGHRS and YFSETQ. Here the CDR3 DNA reads TGCGCCAGCAGCTTGGTAGGTCAGGGTTTCGAGCAGTACTTC. Translated, it gives CASSLVGQGFEQYF.

The chain joins TRBV28 to TRBJ2-1; 11 positions match TRBD2. Germline lookup yields CDR1 MDHEN and CDR2 SYDVKM. V dropped 6 bases and J dropped 5; count of bases not matched to a gene: 6. The CDR3 is 15 amino acids. The CDR3 bases are TGTGCCAGCAGCCGCGGGACTAGCGGAAACAATGAGCAGTTCTTC. Translated, it gives CASSRGTSGNNEQFF.